Presented here are 25 T cell receptor beta chains from one specimen sequenced in a study of shared clonotypes between healthy human individuals (dated by TCRdb to 2018 to 2021). Library preparation was by the immunoSEQ multiplex PCR assay. Not all clones reach the TCRdb copy of this immuneACCESS table, which keeps in-frame sequences only. Checked studies attribute under half of the gap to unresolved V genes and leave the rest unexplained. For this sample there are under 2,500,000 clones; around 95% appear just once. Of the sample, 0.1% to 0.15% is held by the ten largest clones. Sequencing was done on a sample of naive CD4+ T cells sorted from blood. The cell subset or site label of this sample denotes: CD45RA+ positively selected. These receptors were taken from a man between 18 and 35 years old in good health.

The chain is built from TRBV5-1 and TRBJ2-1, with TRBD2 matching over 8 bases. This CDR3 has 15 residues. Trimming took 3 bases from V and 0 from J; bases not matched to a gene: 2. Germline loops: CDR1 SGHRS, CDR2 YFSETQ. The CDR3 loop is CASSYGTSSYNEQFF. CDR3 sequence (DNA): TGCGCCAGCAGCTACGGGACTAGCTCCTACAATGAGCAGTTCTTC. Variable domain in full (rest from reference TRBV5-1 and TRBJ2-1): KAGVTQTPRYLIKTRGQQVTLSCSPISGHRSVSWYQQTPGQGLQFLFEYFSETQRNKGNFPGRFSGRQFSNSRSEMNVSTLELGDSALYLCASSYGTSSYNEQFFGPGTRLTVL.

The chain is built from TRBV2 and TRBJ2-7; tentative D call: TRBD1 (5 bases). The germline V and J ends were trimmed by 3 bases and 4 bases, with 25 bases remaining between them. Germline loops: CDR1 SNHLY, CDR2 FYNNEI. The CDR3 covers 18 residues. The CDR3, as DNA: TGTGCCAGCAGTGACATACGGTCCTGGGAAGGGGTTAAGTACGAGCAGTACTTC. This translates into CASSDIRSWEGVKYEQYF.

The rearrangement uses TRBV21-1 and TRBJ1-1; the D call TRBD1 from the table was never checked on the DNA. TRBV21-1 is flagged as a pseudogene. There are 14 residues in the CDR3. The CDR3 reads CASRPGQQNTEAFF. The CDR3 bases are TGTGCCAGCAGACCGGGACAGCAGAACACTGAAGCTTTCTTT.

The genes are TRBV4-3 and TRBJ2-1, with 10 bases aligning to TRBD2. Germline V lookup: CDR1 LGHNA, CDR2 YSLEER. V lost 4 bases to trimming and J lost 4 bases; unmatched junction nucleotides: 10. The CDR3 totals 17 residues. The CDR3 DNA sequence: TGCGCCAGCAGCCTCTCCTGGGCTAGCGGGAGTTACAATGAGCAGTTCTTC. It encodes CASSLSWASGSYNEQFF.

The chain joins TRBV6-4 to TRBJ2-1, with 9 nucleotides matching TRBD2. The V gene end was trimmed by 6 bases and the J gene end by 7 bases; junction bases not matched to a gene: 4. Per the germline V gene, CDR1 is MRHNA and CDR2 is SNTAGT. CDR3 size: 13 residues. The CDR3 region is CASSFSGSNEQFF. The CDR3 DNA is TGTGCCAGCAGCTTTAGCGGGAGTAATGAGCAGTTCTTC.

The J gene is TRBJ2-3, the V gene TRBV7-9; D remains unclear. CDR1 is SEHNR, CDR2 FQNEAQ, per germline (reference sequence). V lost 7 bases and J lost 2, with 13 bases in between. CDR3 length: 14 amino acids. In DNA, the CDR3 is TGTGCCAGCAATACGGTCACCCCCACAGATACGCAGTATTTT. This gives the protein CASNTVTPTDTQYF.

The chain joins TRBV28 to TRBJ1-2; weak D call: TRBD1 (6 bases). Germline-derived CDR1 and CDR2 are MDHEN and SYDVKM. The germline V and J ends were trimmed by 2 bases and 4 bases, with 14 bases remaining between them. This CDR3 contains 15 residues. CDR3 region: CASSLVGGEGYGYTF. The CDR3 bases are TGTGCCAGCAGTTTAGTCGGGGGCGAGGGCTATGGCTACACCTTC.

This chain connects TRBV5-5 to TRBJ2-7; TRBD2 matches 12 bases. Germline values: CDR1 SGHKS, CDR2 YYEKEE (reference sequence). The CDR3 consists of 14 residues. Losses at the gene ends were 3 bases for V and 4 bases for J; bases not matched to a gene: 2. Written as DNA, the CDR3 is TGTGCCAGCAGCTGGACTAGCGGGACTTACGAGCAGTACTTC. This codes for CASSWTSGTYEQYF.

This chain links TRBV5-5 with TRBJ1-2, with D possibly being TRBD1 (6 bases). The CDR3 loop spans 15 amino acids. Germline V gene data show CDR1 as SGHKS and CDR2 as YYEKEE (reference sequence). Trimming shortened V by 3 bases and J by 4 bases, and 16 bases separated the two germline ends. CDR3 nucleotides: TGTGCCAGCAGCTGGGGGGCAGAGGCAACCTATGGCTACACCTTC. Its translation: CASSWGAEATYGYTF.

The chain recombines TRBV25-1 with TRBJ2-7; D is possibly TRBD2 (6 bases). The CDR3 sequence is 15 residues long. Trimming pared 4 bases from V and 0 bases from J, leaving 13 bases between. From germline, CDR1 is MGHDK and CDR2 SYGVNS. The CDR3 loop is CASSGGGDSSYEQYF. The CDR3 DNA is TGTGCCAGCAGTGGGGGTGGGGACTCCTCCTACGAGCAGTACTTC.

Here the CDR3 reads CASSNSRRTGGTGELFF. DNA of the CDR3: TGCGCCAGCAGCAACTCCCGAAGGACAGGGGGCACCGGGGAGCTGTTTTTT. The chain couples TRBV4-1 to TRBJ2-2, with TRBD1 matching 10 bases. The V gene's germline CDR1 is MGHRA and CDR2 YSYEKL. V shed 5 bases, J shed 4 bases, and the junction held 10 bases outside the gene matches. The CDR3 has 17 residues.

The chain uses TRBV19 and TRBJ2-7; D not certain. Trimming shortened V by 9 bases and J by 5 bases, and 14 bases separated the two germline ends. This CDR3 region has 12 residues. Germline V gene sequence: CDR1 LNHDA, CDR2 SQIVND (reference sequence). The chain's CDR3 is CASREHGHEQYF. The CDR3 nucleotides read TGTGCCAGCCGCGAACACGGCCACGAGCAGTACTTC.

The V and J genes are TRBV28 and TRBJ1-3; D remains unclear. Trimming pared 6 bases from V and 8 bases from J, leaving 17 bases between. Germline-derived CDR1 and CDR2 are MDHEN and SYDVKM. This CDR3 has 14 amino acids. The DNA of the CDR3 is TGTGCCAGCAGCCCAAGGGTCCTCGTTTACACCATATATTTT. It codes for CASSPRVLVYTIYF. Looking up the rest from reference TRBV28 and TRBJ1-3 gives the full variable domain: DVKVTQSSRYLVKRTGEKVFLECVQDMDHENMFWYRQDPGLGLRLIYFSYDVKMKEKGDIPEGYSVSREKKERFSLILESASTNQTSMYLCASSPRVLVYTIYFGEGSWLTVV.

CDR3 in amino acids: CASSKDRGIYGYTF. CDR3 bases: TGTGCCAGCAGTAAGGACAGGGGGATATATGGCTACACCTTC. The J gene is TRBJ1-2, the V gene TRBV6-1, with 10 bases fitting TRBD1. This CDR3 is built from 14 residues. Germline loops: CDR1 MNHNS, CDR2 SASEGT. V dropped 5 bases and J dropped 5; count of bases not matched to a gene: 5.

The chain combines TRBV30 with TRBJ1-4, with D perhaps matching TRBD1 (6 bases). CDR3 length: 14 amino acids. V lost 2 bases, J lost 6 bases, and 13 bases lay in between. The germline V gene encodes CDR1 GTSNPN and CDR2 SVGIG (reference sequence). In nucleotides, the CDR3 is TGTGCCTGGAGTACAGGGCTTAATTATGAAAAACTGTTTTTT. It specifies CAWSTGLNYEKLFF.

V gene TRBV30 combines with J gene TRBJ2-3; D is uncertain. V was pared by 3 bases and J by 3 bases, with 13 bases between. The CDR3 runs to 14 residues. CDR1 is GTSNPN and CDR2 is SVGIG in the germline V gene (reference sequence). DNA of the CDR3: TGTGCCTGGAGGGCTAGTAGATTAACAGATACGCAGTATTTT. Protein product: CAWRASRLTDTQYF. Filled out from reference TRBV30 and TRBJ2-3, the complete variable domain reads SQTIHQWPATLVQPVGSPLSLECTVEGTSNPNLYWYRQAAGRGLQLLFYSVGIGQISSEVPQNLSASRPQDRQFILSSKKLLLSDSGFYLCAWRASRLTDTQYFGPGTRLTVL.

This clone has a handful of counts. The V and J genes are TRBV10-3 and TRBJ1-6, with 8 bases identical to TRBD1. Germline values: CDR1 ENHRY, CDR2 SYGVKD. The CDR3 contains 15 residues. Germline trimming cut 2 bases from V and 8 bases from J; bases unmatched to any gene: 5. For the CDR3, the DNA is TGTGCCATCAGTGAGGGACAGGGTGGTCATTCACCCCTCCACTTT. As protein: CAISEGQGGHSPLHF.

The rearrangement uses TRBV18 and TRBJ1-2, with D hard to call. The length of the CDR3 is 13 residues. V lost 2 bases to trimming and J lost 8 bases, with 12 bases between them. CDR1 KGHSH and CDR2 LQKENI come from the germline V gene. DNA for the CDR3: TGTGCCAGCTCACCAGACCCTTCCGGGGGCTACACCTTC. Encoded protein: CASSPDPSGGYTF.

The rearrangement joins TRBV19 to TRBJ1-6; 8 nucleotides match TRBD1. This CDR3 has 15 amino acids. With 4 bases clipped from V and 6 bases from J, the junction kept 5 bases outside the gene matches. Germline loops: CDR1 LNHDA, CDR2 SQIVND (reference sequence). The CDR3 region is CASSTTGVRNSPLHF. CDR3 coding DNA: TGTGCCAGTAGTACGACAGGGGTCCGTAATTCACCCCTCCACTTT.

This chain joins TRBV30 and TRBJ2-2; the match to TRBD2 covers 7 bases. This CDR3 contains 14 residues. Germline V gene data show CDR1 as GTSNPN and CDR2 as SVGIG (reference sequence). Germline trimming cut 2 bases from V and 6 bases from J; bases unmatched to any gene: 6. CDR3 sequence (DNA): TGTGCCTGGAGTCCCGGGGGGTCGGCCGGGGAGCTGTTTTTT. It encodes CAWSPGGSAGELFF.

The rearrangement links TRBV7-3 to TRBJ2-2; TRBD1 aligns across 8 bases. Germline V lookup: CDR1 SGHTA, CDR2 FQGTGA. Trimming at V came to 3 bases and at J to 5 bases, leaving 8 bases not matched to a gene. The length of the CDR3 is 16 residues. The CDR3, as DNA: TGTGCCAGCAGCTTGGGGCAGGGGGCGCGGACCGGGGAGCTGTTTTTT. Encoded protein: CASSLGQGARTGELFF.

The chain carries TRBV5-6 and TRBJ1-1; the D gene is possibly TRBD1 (6 bases). This CDR3 has 13 amino acids. Germline V gene data show CDR1 as SGHDT and CDR2 as YYEEEE. With 0 bases removed from V and 8 bases from J, the gap between germline ends came to 11 bases. CDR3 coding DNA: TGTGCCAGCAGCTTGGCAGGGGTGAAGGAAGCTTTCTTT. Its protein is CASSLAGVKEAFF.

The chain is built from TRBV2 and TRBJ2-5; D is ambiguous. Trimming took 6 bases from V and 2 from J, leaving 10 bases between them. CDR3 length: 13 residues. Per germline, CDR1 SNHLY and CDR2 FYNNEI. In DNA, the CDR3 is TGTGCCAGCAGGACACTGAAGCAAGAGACCCAGTACTTC. This sequence encodes CASRTLKQETQYF.

V usage is TRBV5-1 and J usage is TRBJ2-2; no reliable D call. The CDR3 is 17 residues long. With 4 bases removed from V and 0 bases from J, the gap between germline ends came to 16 bases. Germline values: CDR1 SGHRS, CDR2 YFSETQ. DNA of the CDR3: TGCGCCAGCAGCAAGGGTGTATCAGCCACGAACACCGGGGAGCTGTTTTTT. Translation: CASSKGVSATNTGELFF.

This rearrangement joins TRBV15 to TRBJ2-7; 9 bases are shared with TRBD1. Germline V gene lookup returns CDR1 LNHNV and CDR2 YYDKDF (reference sequence). The CDR3 has 14 amino acids. After removal of 1 base from V and 8 bases from J, the junction contained 6 bases not matched to a gene. The CDR3 here is CATSRVRDREKQYF. The DNA of the CDR3 is TGTGCCACCAGCAGAGTCAGGGACAGGGAGAAGCAGTACTTC.